These T cell receptor beta chains were read from a single sample in a study of T cell repertoires in cytomegalovirus infection. MiXCR, run by TCRdb on the reads, gives a single entry per CDR3 protein. This sample yields some 170,000 distinct CDR3 sequences, of which 15% to 20% are seen a single time; around 27% belongs to the top ten. The sequenced sample consisted of CD8+ T cells from PBMCs. These receptors were taken from a human donor in good health (CMV status not recorded). Some clones in this sample may be carry-over from other donors' samples. Each CDR3 is given with its conserved first and last residue. D genes are given only for firm matches. The listing skips clone size in some rows; elsewhere it reads once, few, many or a size class.

d_call j_call v_call clone_size cdr3_aa cdr3_nt
- TRBJ2-1 TRBV4-2 - CASSQELGGGRNEQFF TGTGCCAGCAGCCAAGAGTTGGGAGGGGGGAGGAATGAGCAGTTCTTC
TRBD1 TRBJ2-1 TRBV20-1 - CSARGGQGETYNEQFF TGCAGTGCTAGAGGGGGACAGGGGGAGACTTACAATGAGCAGTTCTTC
- TRBJ1-2 TRBV12-3/TRBV12-4 - CASSYGQVYGYTF TGTGCCAGCAGCTACGGACAAGTCTATGGCTACACCTTC
- TRBJ2-7 TRBV4-3 - CASSQGSAGAAVHEQYF TGCGCCAGCAGCCAAGGATCTGCGGGGGCTGCAGTCCACGAGCAGTACTTC
- TRBJ1-3 TRBV6-1 few CASSEATASHSGNTIYF TGTGCCAGCAGTGAAGCGACAGCGTCTCACTCTGGAAACACCATATATTTT
- TRBJ1-1 TRBV7-6 - CASRRGGARNTEAFF TGTGCCAGTCGAAGGGGGGGCGCGAGAAATACTGAAGCTTTCTTT
- TRBJ2-1 TRBV2 - CASSDSVYYEQFF TGTGCCAGCAGTGATTCCGTTTACTATGAGCAGTTCTTC
TRBD1 TRBJ2-1 TRBV7-3 few CASSLNRGLNEQFF TGTGCCAGCAGCTTAAATAGGGGGCTCAATGAGCAGTTCTTC
- TRBJ1-1 TRBV6-2/TRBV6-3 - CASSYSWGQSNTEAFF TGTGCCAGCAGTTATTCCTGGGGCCAGTCGAACACTGAAGCTTTCTTT
- TRBJ2-1 TRBV7-6 few CASSSAANNEQFF TGTGCCAGCAGCTCGGCAGCCAACAATGAGCAGTTCTTC
- TRBJ2-1 TRBV7-3 - CASSTGHPQQFF TGTGCCAGCAGCACGGGACACCCCCAGCAGTTCTTC
- TRBJ2-5 TRBV6-6 - CASSYSNRETQYF TGTGCCAGCAGTTACTCGAACAGGGAGACCCAGTACTTC
TRBD1 TRBJ2-1 TRBV10-3 - CAISESTTGQQFF TGTGCCATCAGTGAGTCGACGACAGGGCAGCAGTTCTTC
TRBD1 TRBJ2-3 TRBV28 - CASSLRGRGPDTQYF TGTGCCAGCAGTTTAAGAGGCAGGGGGCCAGATACGCAGTATTTT
- TRBJ2-5 TRBV7-9 few CASSFRDGKETQYF TGTGCCAGCAGCTTCCGGGACGGAAAAGAGACCCAGTACTTC
- TRBJ1-5 TRBV7-9 many CASSLEPNQPQHF TGTGCCAGCAGCTTAGAACCAAATCAGCCCCAGCATTTT
- TRBJ1-3 TRBV7-9 - CASSSQDSGNTIYF TGTGCCAGCAGCTCACAGGACTCTGGAAACACCATATATTTT
TRBD1 TRBJ2-5 TRBV7-2 - CASSLGQGVSETQYF TGTGCCAGCAGCTTAGGACAGGGGGTATCAGAGACCCAGTACTTC
TRBD2 TRBJ2-5 TRBV5-5 - CASSLDRGGETQYF TGTGCCAGCAGCCTGGATCGGGGGGGAGAGACCCAGTACTTC
TRBD1 TRBJ1-5 TRBV7-8 - CASSTKSMRDSGLIQPQHF TGTGCCAGCAGCACAAAGAGCATGCGGGACAGCGGGCTTATTCAGCCCCAGCATTTT
- TRBJ1-5 TRBV7-9 - CASSFPGWNQPQHF TGTGCCAGCAGCTTCCCTGGCTGGAATCAGCCCCAGCATTTT
- TRBJ2-2 TRBV6-5 few CASRGVRVGNTGELFF TGTGCCAGCAGGGGGGTGCGGGTTGGGAACACCGGGGAGCTGTTTTTT
- TRBJ2-7 TRBV4-3 few CASSQDRSGIAYEQYF TGCGCCAGCAGCCAAGATCGCTCCGGCATAGCCTACGAGCAGTACTTC
TRBD2 TRBJ2-1 TRBV7-2 few CASSLFVAGATNEQFF TGTGCCAGCAGCTTATTCGTAGCGGGGGCCACCAATGAGCAGTTCTTC
- TRBJ2-5 TRBV7-2 few CASGSGTQYF TGTGCTTCTGGCTCCGGGACCCAGTACTTC
- TRBJ2-7 TRBV14 - CASSQLARGYEQYF TGTGCCAGCAGCCAACTAGCGCGTGGGTACGAGCAGTACTTC
- TRBJ1-5 TRBV4-1 - CASSQDMGRNQPQHF TGCGCCAGCAGCCAAGATATGGGGCGCAATCAGCCCCAGCATTTT
- TRBJ2-1 TRBV12-3/TRBV12-4 many CASSLELSSYNEQFF TGTGCCAGCAGTTTAGAGCTGAGCTCCTACAATGAGCAGTTCTTC
TRBD2 TRBJ2-1 TRBV7-6 - CASSLEAGGPWEQFF TGTGCCAGCAGCCTTGAGGCGGGGGGGCCTTGGGAGCAGTTCTTC
- TRBJ2-7 TRBV7-9 - CASSLVGQGDFYSYEQYF TGTGCCAGCAGCTTAGTCGGGCAGGGGGACTTCTACTCCTACGAGCAGTACTTC
- TRBJ1-5 TRBV4-2 few CASSQDQGSNQPQHF TGTGCCAGCAGCCAAGACCAGGGAAGTAATCAGCCCCAGCATTTT
- TRBJ2-7 TRBV7-9 - CASSPRLIGPNSYEQYF TGTGCCAGCAGCCCCAGGTTAATAGGGCCCAACTCCTACGAGCAGTACTTC
- TRBJ1-1 TRBV7-8 - CASSLVGANTEAFF TGTGCCAGCAGCTTAGTCGGCGCGAACACTGAAGCTTTCTTT
TRBD1 TRBJ1-6 TRBV4-1 - CASSQVPGQGDSPLHF TGCGCCAGCAGCCAAGTGCCCGGACAGGGGGATTCACCCCTCCACTTT
- TRBJ2-7 TRBV7-8 - CASSLVQGSEQYF TGTGCCAGCAGCTTAGTACAGGGCTCCGAGCAGTACTTC
- TRBJ1-1 TRBV5-1 once CASSFNYPSEAFF TGCGCCAGCAGCTTTAATTACCCCTCTGAAGCTTTCTTT
TRBD1 TRBJ2-1 TRBV7-2 few CASSNSPGQGYEQFF TGTGCCAGCAGCAATTCCCCGGGACAGGGCTATGAGCAGTTCTTC